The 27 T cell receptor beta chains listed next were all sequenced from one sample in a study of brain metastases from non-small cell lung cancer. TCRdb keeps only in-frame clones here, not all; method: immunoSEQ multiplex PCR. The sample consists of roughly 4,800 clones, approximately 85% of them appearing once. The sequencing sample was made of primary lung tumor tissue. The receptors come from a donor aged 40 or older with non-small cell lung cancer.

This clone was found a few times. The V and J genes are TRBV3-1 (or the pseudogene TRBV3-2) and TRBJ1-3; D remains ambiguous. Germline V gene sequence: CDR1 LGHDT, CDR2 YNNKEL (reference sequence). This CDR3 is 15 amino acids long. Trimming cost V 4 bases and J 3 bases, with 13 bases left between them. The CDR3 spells CASSRPSDNGNTIYF. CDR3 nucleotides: TGTGCCAGCAGCCGCCCCAGTGATAATGGAAACACCATATATTTT.

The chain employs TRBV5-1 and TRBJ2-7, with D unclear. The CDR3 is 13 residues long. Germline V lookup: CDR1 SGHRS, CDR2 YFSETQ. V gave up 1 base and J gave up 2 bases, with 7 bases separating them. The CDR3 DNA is TGCGCCAGCAGCTTGTTGGCAGCCTACGAGCAGTACTTC. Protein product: CASSLLAAYEQYF. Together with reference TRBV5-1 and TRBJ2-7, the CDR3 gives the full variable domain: KAGVTQTPRYLIKTRGQQVTLSCSPISGHRSVSWYQQTPGQGLQFLFEYFSETQRNKGNFPGRFSGRQFSNSRSEMNVSTLELGDSALYLCASSLLAAYEQYFGPGTRLTVT.

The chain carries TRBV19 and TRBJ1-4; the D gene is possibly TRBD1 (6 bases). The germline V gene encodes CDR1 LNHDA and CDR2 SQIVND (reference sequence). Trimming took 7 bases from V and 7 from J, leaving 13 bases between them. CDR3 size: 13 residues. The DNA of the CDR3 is TGTGCCAGTAAACAGGGACCGGCTGAAAAACTGTTTTTT. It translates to CASKQGPAEKLFF. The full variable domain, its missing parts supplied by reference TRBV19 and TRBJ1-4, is DGGITQSPKYLFRKEGQNVTLSCEQNLNHDAMYWYRQDPGQGLRLIYYSQIVNDFQKGDIAEGYSVSREKKESFPLTVTSAQKNPTAFYLCASKQGPAEKLFFGSGTQLSVL.

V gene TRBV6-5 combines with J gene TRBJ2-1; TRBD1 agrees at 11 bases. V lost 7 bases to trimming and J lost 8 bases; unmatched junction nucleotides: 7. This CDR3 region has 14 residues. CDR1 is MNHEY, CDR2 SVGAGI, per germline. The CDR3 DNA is TGTGCCAGCACCGTGGACAGGGGGCGGGATGAGCAGTTCTTC. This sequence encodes CASTVDRGRDEQFF.

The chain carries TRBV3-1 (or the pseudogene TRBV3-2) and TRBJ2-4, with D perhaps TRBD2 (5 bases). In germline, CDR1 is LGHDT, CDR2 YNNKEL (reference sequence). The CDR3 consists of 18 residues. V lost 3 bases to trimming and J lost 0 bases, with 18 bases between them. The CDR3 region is CASSQEEEVLLAKNIQYF. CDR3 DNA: TGTGCCAGCAGCCAGGAAGAGGAGGTACTTCTAGCCAAAAACATTCAGTACTTC.

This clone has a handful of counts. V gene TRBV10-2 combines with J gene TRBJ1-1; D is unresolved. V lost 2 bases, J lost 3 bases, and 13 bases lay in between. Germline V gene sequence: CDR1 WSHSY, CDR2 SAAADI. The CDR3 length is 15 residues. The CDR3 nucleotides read TGCGCCAGCAGTGAGGGGAGCGTTCGGTACACTGAAGCTTTCTTT. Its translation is CASSEGSVRYTEAFF.

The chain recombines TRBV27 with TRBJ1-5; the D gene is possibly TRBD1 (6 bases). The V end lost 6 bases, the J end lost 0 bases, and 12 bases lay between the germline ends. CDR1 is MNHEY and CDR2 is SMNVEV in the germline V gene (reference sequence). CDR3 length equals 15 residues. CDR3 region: CASRETGISNQPQHF. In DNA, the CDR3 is TGTGCCAGCAGGGAGACAGGTATTAGCAATCAGCCCCAGCATTTT.

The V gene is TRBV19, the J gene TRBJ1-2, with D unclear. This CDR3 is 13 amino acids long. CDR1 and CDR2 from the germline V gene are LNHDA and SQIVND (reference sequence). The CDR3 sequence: CATSGTRVDGYTF. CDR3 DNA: TGTGCAACGAGTGGTACCCGGGTAGACGGCTACACCTTC.

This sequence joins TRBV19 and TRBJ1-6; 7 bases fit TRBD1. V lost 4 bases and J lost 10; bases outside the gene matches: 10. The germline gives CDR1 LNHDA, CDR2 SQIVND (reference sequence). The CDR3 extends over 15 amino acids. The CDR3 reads CASSTYDRVESPLHF. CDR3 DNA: TGTGCCAGTAGTACATATGACAGGGTGGAATCACCCCTCCACTTT.

Here the CDR3 reads CASSLPGTGASYEQYF. For the CDR3, the DNA is TGCGCCAGCAGCTTGCCCGGGACAGGGGCGTCCTACGAGCAGTACTTC. The chain uses TRBV5-1 and TRBJ2-7, with 10 positions matching TRBD1. Losses at the gene ends were 1 base for V and 1 base for J; bases not matched to a gene: 5. The CDR3 totals 16 residues. CDR1 and CDR2 from the germline V gene are SGHRS and YFSETQ.

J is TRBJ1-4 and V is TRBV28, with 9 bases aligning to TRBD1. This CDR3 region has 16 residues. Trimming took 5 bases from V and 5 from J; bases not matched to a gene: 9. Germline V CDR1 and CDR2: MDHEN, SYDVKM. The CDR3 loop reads CASSLFGTGTNEKLFF. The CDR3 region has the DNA TGTGCCAGCAGTCTTTTCGGGACAGGGACGAATGAAAAACTGTTTTTT.

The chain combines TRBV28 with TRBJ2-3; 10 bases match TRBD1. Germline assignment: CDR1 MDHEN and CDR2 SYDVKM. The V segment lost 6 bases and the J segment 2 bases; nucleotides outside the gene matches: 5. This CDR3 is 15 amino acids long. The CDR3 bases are TGTGCCAGCAGCCCCGGGACAGGGGCCACAGATACGCAGTATTTT. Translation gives CASSPGTGATDTQYF.

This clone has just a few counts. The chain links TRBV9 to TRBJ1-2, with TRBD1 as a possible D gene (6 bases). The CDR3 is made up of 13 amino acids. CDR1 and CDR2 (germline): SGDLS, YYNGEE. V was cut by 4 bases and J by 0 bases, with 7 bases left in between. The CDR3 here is CASSRTANYGYTF. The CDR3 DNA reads TGTGCCAGCAGCCGGACAGCTAACTATGGCTACACCTTC.

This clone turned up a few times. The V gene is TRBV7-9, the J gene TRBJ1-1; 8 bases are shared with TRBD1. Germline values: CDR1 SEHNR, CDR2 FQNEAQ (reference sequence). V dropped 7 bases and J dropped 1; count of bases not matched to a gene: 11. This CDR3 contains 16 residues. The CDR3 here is CASTLTPGTGNTEAFF. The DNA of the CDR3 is TGTGCCAGCACCCTAACCCCCGGGACAGGGAACACTGAAGCTTTCTTT. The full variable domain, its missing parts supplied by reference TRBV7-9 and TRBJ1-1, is DTGVSQNPRHKITKRGQNVTFRCDPISEHNRLYWYRQTLGQGPEFLTYFQNEAQLEKSRLLSDRFSAERPKGSFSTLEIQRTEQGDSAMYLCASTLTPGTGNTEAFFGQGTRLTVV.

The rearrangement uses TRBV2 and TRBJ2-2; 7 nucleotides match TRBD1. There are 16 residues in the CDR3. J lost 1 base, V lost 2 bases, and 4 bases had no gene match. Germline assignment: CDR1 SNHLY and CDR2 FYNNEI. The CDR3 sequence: CASSERAGGNTGELFF. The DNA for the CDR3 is TGTGCCAGCAGTGAACGGGCAGGGGGGAACACCGGGGAGCTGTTTTTT.

Here the CDR3 reads CASGINEQFF. The CDR3 coding sequence is TGTGCCAGCGGAATAAATGAGCAGTTCTTC. This sequence joins TRBV5-4 and TRBJ2-1; no clear D. Germline CDR1 and CDR2: SGHNT and YYREEE (reference sequence). Trimming left V 7 bases short and J 7 bases short, with 6 bases between. The CDR3 totals 10 residues.

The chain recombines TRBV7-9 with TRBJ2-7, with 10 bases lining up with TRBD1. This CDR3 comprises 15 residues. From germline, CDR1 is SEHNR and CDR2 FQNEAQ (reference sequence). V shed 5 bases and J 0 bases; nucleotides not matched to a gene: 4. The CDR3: CASSMTGGNSYEQYF. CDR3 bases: TGTGCCAGCAGCATGACAGGGGGCAACTCCTACGAGCAGTACTTC.

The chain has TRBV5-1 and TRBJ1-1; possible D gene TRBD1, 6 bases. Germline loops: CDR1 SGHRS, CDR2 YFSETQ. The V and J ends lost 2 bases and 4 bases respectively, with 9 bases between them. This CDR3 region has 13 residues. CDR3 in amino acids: CASSFNRATEAFF. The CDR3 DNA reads TGCGCCAGCAGCTTCAACAGGGCCACTGAAGCTTTCTTT.

This chain's CDR3 is CAITIKTGSWGYGEQFF. CDR3 in DNA: TGTGCCATTACGATAAAAACGGGATCTTGGGGGTATGGGGAGCAGTTCTTC. The chain combines TRBV2 with TRBJ2-1; D might be TRBD1 or TRBD2, each matching 5 bases. The CDR3 spans 17 residues. The germline V and J ends were trimmed by 10 bases and 10 bases, with 32 bases remaining between them. Germline CDR1 is SNHLY and CDR2 is FYNNEI.

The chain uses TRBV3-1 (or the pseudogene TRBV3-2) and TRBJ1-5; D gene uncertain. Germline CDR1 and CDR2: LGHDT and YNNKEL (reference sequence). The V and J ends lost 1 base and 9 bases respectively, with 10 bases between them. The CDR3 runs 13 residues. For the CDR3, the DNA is TGTGCCAGCAGCCAAGCCGGGGTGGGGCCCCAGCATTTT. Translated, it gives CASSQAGVGPQHF.

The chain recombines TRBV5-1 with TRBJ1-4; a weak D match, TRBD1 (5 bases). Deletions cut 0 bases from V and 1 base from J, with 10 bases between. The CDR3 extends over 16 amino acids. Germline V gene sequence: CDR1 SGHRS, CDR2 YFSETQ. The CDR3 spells CASSLAPQGTNEKLFF. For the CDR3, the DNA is TGCGCCAGCAGCTTGGCCCCTCAGGGAACTAATGAAAAACTGTTTTTT.

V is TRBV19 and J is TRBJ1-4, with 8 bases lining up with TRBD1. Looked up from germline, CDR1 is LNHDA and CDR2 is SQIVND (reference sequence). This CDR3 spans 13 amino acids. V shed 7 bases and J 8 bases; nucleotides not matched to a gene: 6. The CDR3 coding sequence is TGTGCCAGTAAAGGACAGGGCGTGGAAAAACTGTTTTTT. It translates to CASKGQGVEKLFF.

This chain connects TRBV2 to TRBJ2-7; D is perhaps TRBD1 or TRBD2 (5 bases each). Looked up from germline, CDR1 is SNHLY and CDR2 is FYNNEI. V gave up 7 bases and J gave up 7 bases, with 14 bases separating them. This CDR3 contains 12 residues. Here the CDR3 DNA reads TGTGCCAGCACCTGGGACGTGGGGGAGCAGTACTTC. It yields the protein CASTWDVGEQYF. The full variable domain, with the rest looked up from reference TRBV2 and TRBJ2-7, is EPEVTQTPSHQVTQMGQEVILRCVPISNHLYFYWYRQILGQKVEFLVSFYNNEISEKSEIFDDQFSVERPDGSNFTLKIRSTKLEDSAMYFCASTWDVGEQYFGPGTRLTVT.

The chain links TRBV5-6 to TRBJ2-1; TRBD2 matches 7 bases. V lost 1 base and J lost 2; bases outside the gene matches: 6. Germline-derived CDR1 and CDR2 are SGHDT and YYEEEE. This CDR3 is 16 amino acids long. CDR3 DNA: TGTGCCAGCAGCTTGAGGCTAGCGGAGGCCTACAATGAGCAGTTCTTC. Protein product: CASSLRLAEAYNEQFF. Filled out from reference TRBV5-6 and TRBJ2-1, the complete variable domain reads DAGVTQSPTHLIKTRGQQVTLRCSPKSGHDTVSWYQQALGQGPQFIFQYYEEEERQRGNFPDRFSGHQFPNYSSELNVNALLLGDSALYLCASSLRLAEAYNEQFFGPGTRLTVL.

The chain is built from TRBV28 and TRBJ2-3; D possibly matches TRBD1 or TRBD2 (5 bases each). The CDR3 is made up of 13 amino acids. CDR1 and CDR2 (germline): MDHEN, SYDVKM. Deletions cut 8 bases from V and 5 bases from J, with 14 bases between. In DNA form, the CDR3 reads TGTGCCAGCTCTCGGGGACGCCGAGATACGCAGTATTTT. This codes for CASSRGRRDTQYF.

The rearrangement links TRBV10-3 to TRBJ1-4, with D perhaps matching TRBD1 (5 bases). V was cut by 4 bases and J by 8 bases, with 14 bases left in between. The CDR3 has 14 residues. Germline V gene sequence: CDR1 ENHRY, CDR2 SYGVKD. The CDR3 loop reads CAISGTGTGEKLFF. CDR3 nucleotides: TGTGCCATCAGTGGTACCGGGACGGGAGAAAAACTGTTTTTT.

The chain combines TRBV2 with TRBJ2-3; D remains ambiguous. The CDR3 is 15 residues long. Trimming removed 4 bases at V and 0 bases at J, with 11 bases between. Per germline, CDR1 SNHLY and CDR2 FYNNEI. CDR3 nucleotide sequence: TGTGCCAGCAGTGTGTCGATCGTAAGCACAGATACGCAGTATTTT. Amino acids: CASSVSIVSTDTQYF. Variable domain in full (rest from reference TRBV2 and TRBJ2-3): EPEVTQTPSHQVTQMGQEVILRCVPISNHLYFYWYRQILGQKVEFLVSFYNNEISEKSEIFDDQFSVERPDGSNFTLKIRSTKLEDSAMYFCASSVSIVSTDTQYFGPGTRLTVL.